A selection of T cell receptor beta chains follows, all from one sample in a study of post-analysis software for immune sequencing data. TCRdb passed the PCR reads through MiXCR, listing each CDR3 protein once. The sample has hundreds of thousands of distinct CDR3 sequences; 25% to 30% are singletons. Sequenced sample: blood. Every receptor here comes from a girl under 18 with multiple sclerosis. CDR3s include the opening cysteine and the closing phenylalanine or tryptophan. The order of the fields is clone size, V gene, D gene, CDR3 length, J gene, CDR3 DNA, CDR3 protein. A D gene is named only where the DNA matches it firmly. The size entry is marked missing in some rows and otherwise reads once, few, many or a size class.

>many|TRBV29-1|TRBD2|15|TRBJ2-1
TGCAGCGCCGGACTAGCGGGAGGGTCCTACAATGAGCAGTTCTTC
CSAGLAGGSYNEQFF
>-|TRBV5-1|TRBD1|15|TRBJ2-2
TGCGCCAGCAGCTTGGAAGGGGGCGTCACCGGGGAGCTGTTTTTT
CASSLEGGVTGELFF
>-|TRBV20-1|-|21|TRBJ2-6
TGCAGTGCTAGAAATGAGTCTCCCTCGACATCCCTTATCTCTGGGGCCAACGTCCTGACTTTC
CSARNESPSTSLISGANVLTF
>-|TRBV3-1|TRBD2|17|TRBJ2-1
TGTGCCAGCAGCCAAGAGTTCGGGCTAGCGGGAGGGTATGAGCAGTTCTTC
CASSQEFGLAGGYEQFF
>-|TRBV29-1|TRBD2|16|TRBJ2-3
TGCAGCCTTGATCCCAGGCGGGAGGGCCAGGTAGATACGCAGTATTTT
CSLDPRREGQVDTQYF
>-|TRBV4-2|TRBD1|16|TRBJ1-4
TGTGCCAGCAGCCACGGACAGGTGGCAACTAATGAAAAACTGTTTTTT
CASSHGQVATNEKLFF
>many|TRBV10-3|-|14|TRBJ2-5
TGTGCCATCAGTGTCGGACTGGAGGTGCCGACCCAGTACTTC
CAISVGLEVPTQYF
>-|TRBV6-1|-|14|TRBJ2-7
TGTGCCAGCACCTCAAGAGGCATTTCCTACGAGCAGTACTTC
CASTSRGISYEQYF
>-|TRBV12-3/TRBV12-4|-|15|TRBJ1-6
TGTGCCAGCAGACTTGGGACGGCCGATAATTCACCCCTCCACTTT
CASRLGTADNSPLHF
>few|TRBV7-2|-|19|TRBJ2-6
TGTGCCAGCAGTCGAGATCGTGTCAGGGTGGTAACTGGGGCCAACGTCCTGACTTTC
CASSRDRVRVVTGANVLTF
>few|TRBV7-2|TRBD2|17|TRBJ2-4
TGTGCCAGCAGCTCTGGGACTAGCGGGAGGGCCAAAAACATTCAGTACTTC
CASSSGTSGRAKNIQYF
>-|TRBV2|-|12|TRBJ1-2
TGTGCCAGCAGTGTGGACGGTTTTGGCTACACCTTC
CASSVDGFGYTF
>-|TRBV12-3/TRBV12-4|TRBD1|14|TRBJ1-2
TGTGCCAGCAGTCCCCGACAGGGGGACTATGGCTACACCTTC
CASSPRQGDYGYTF
>few|TRBV29-1|-|12|TRBJ1-1
TGCAGCGCTTGTAGATTGAACACTGAAGCTTTCTTT
CSACRLNTEAFF
>-|TRBV5-5|-|12|TRBJ2-1
TGTGCCAGCAGCTTGGGCCTGGATGAGCAGTTCTTC
CASSLGLDEQFF
>few|TRBV5-1|-|14|TRBJ2-7
TGCGCCAGCAGCCAAGCGGAGCAGGTTTACGAGCAGTACTTC
CASSQAEQVYEQYF
>-|TRBV7-2|-|17|TRBJ2-2
TGTGCCAGCAGCTTAGCGTCCTCAGGCCCGTTGGGCGGGGAGCTGTTTTTT
CASSLASSGPLGGELFF
>-|TRBV7-9|-|14|TRBJ2-5
TGTGCCCGCAGCTTTGAGGGAGTACAAGAGACCCAGTACTTC
CARSFEGVQETQYF
>-|TRBV7-9|-|15|TRBJ2-7
TGTGCCAGCAGCCCACCAGGGGGGTGGGGCCACGAGCAGTACTTC
CASSPPGGWGHEQYF
>few|TRBV20-1|-|13|TRBJ2-7
TGCAGTGCTAGGGAAGCAGGGGTCTACGAGCAGTACTTC
CSAREAGVYEQYF
>few|TRBV20-1|-|13|TRBJ2-1
TGCAGTGCTAGACGCTCATATGGGAATGAGCAGTTCTTC
CSARRSYGNEQFF
>-|TRBV28|TRBD1|15|TRBJ1-2
TGTGCCAGCAGCTCGCCGGGACAGGGGGACCCTGGCTACACCTTC
CASSSPGQGDPGYTF
>few|TRBV5-4|-|15|TRBJ2-1
TGTGCCAGCAGCACGCTAAGAGGGGGCTACAATGAGCAGTTCTTC
CASSTLRGGYNEQFF
>-|TRBV5-1|-|16|TRBJ2-1
TGCGCCAGCAGCCTGCCGTCCCACCGGGTCGACAATGAGCAGTTCTTC
CASSLPSHRVDNEQFF
>-|TRBV12-3/TRBV12-4|-|14|TRBJ1-1
TGTGCCAGCATCATCGCCCCGGCGGACACTGAAGCTTTCTTT
CASIIAPADTEAFF
>few|TRBV6-5|-|13|TRBJ2-1
TGTGCCACCGCACGGGAGAGATACAATGAGCAGTTCTTC
CATARERYNEQFF
>-|TRBV14|-|15|TRBJ1-1
TGTGCCAGCAGCCACGGGGGGGCGTTGGGCACTGAAGCTTTCTTT
CASSHGGALGTEAFF
>-|TRBV20-1|-|16|TRBJ2-5
TGCAGTGCTAGGGGGGTGACTAGTAGAGGACATGGGACCCAGTACTTC
CSARGVTSRGHGTQYF
>-|TRBV25-1|-|13|TRBJ2-7
TGTGCCAGCCTCCACGGGAGCTCCTACGAGCAGTACTTC
CASLHGSSYEQYF
>-|TRBV18|TRBD2|18|TRBJ2-2
TGTGCCAGCTCACCAATAAGGGCTAGCGGGGTGAACACCGGGGAGCTGTTTTTT
CASSPIRASGVNTGELFF
>-|TRBV9|-|16|TRBJ1-2
TGCGCCAGCAGCGTAGTTGACAGTCGAGCTAACTATGGCTACACCTTC
CASSVVDSRANYGYTF
>-|TRBV20-1|-|13|TRBJ2-7
TGCAGTGCTAGAGATGCACTTTCCGGCGAGCAGTACTTC
CSARDALSGEQYF
>-|TRBV28|-|15|TRBJ1-2
TGTGCCAGCAGTCCGATATCAGTGGGTAACTATGGCTACACCTTC
CASSPISVGNYGYTF
>-|TRBV27|-|15|TRBJ2-1
TGTGCCAGCAGGGGAGGCCAAACGGACTACAATGAGCAGTTCTTC
CASRGGQTDYNEQFF
>many|TRBV6-2/TRBV6-3|-|11|TRBJ2-7
TGTGCCAGCAGCAACACCTACGAGCAGTACTTC
CASSNTYEQYF
>many|TRBV20-1|-|16|TRBJ2-1
TGCAGTGCTAGAGATCGAACCCTGGGGGCCTACAATGAGCAGTTCTTC
CSARDRTLGAYNEQFF
>-|TRBV7-9|TRBD2|12|TRBJ2-5
TGTGCCAGCAGCCCACTCTGGCGGGAGCAGTACTTC
CASSPLWREQYF
>-|TRBV10-3|-|14|TRBJ1-1
TGTACCATCAGTGGTCAGAGCGGGGGAACTGAAGCTTTCTTT
CTISGQSGGTEAFF
>few|TRBV15|TRBD1|16|TRBJ1-4
TGTGCCACCAGCAGAGGGACAGGTGCAACTAATGAAAAACTGTTTTTT
CATSRGTGATNEKLFF
>-|TRBV7-9|-|16|TRBJ2-1
TGTGCCAGCAGCAATCCGGGACACAACTCCTACAATGAGCAGTTCTTC
CASSNPGHNSYNEQFF
>few|TRBV7-2|TRBD2|16|TRBJ2-1
TGTGCCAGCAACGATCTATCCGGGAGGCCCCCCGATGAGCAGTTCTTC
CASNDLSGRPPDEQFF
>-|TRBV20-1|-|14|TRBJ2-1
TGCAGTGCCCCCAAGGGAGTGGCGGGCGGTGAGCAGTTCTTC
CSAPKGVAGGEQFF
>-|TRBV10-3|-|18|TRBJ2-1
TGTGCCATCAGTGAGGATCCCCCCCAGGGGATAGGTTCGAATGAGCAGTTCTTC
CAISEDPPQGIGSNEQFF
>-|TRBV20-1|-|16|TRBJ2-1
TGCAGTGCTAGTAGTGGGGGTCGTGCCACCTACAATGAGCAGTTCTTC
CSASSGGRATYNEQFF
>-|TRBV27|-|16|TRBJ2-7
TGTGCCAGCAGTCAGCGACAGCTGGCCAACTTCTACGAGCAGTACTTC
CASSQRQLANFYEQYF
>-|TRBV7-2|TRBD2|12|TRBJ2-5
TGTGCCAGCGGGGCTAGCGGGAGGTCCCAGTACTTC
CASGASGRSQYF
>few|TRBV3-1|-|17|TRBJ1-2
TGTGCCAGCAGCCAAGTAGCCAGAGAAGCGAGGACCTATGGCTACACCTTC
CASSQVAREARTYGYTF
>-|TRBV7-2|-|14|TRBJ1-1
TGTGCCAGCAGCTTAAACAGAGATAACACTGAAGCTTTCTTT
CASSLNRDNTEAFF
>-|TRBV5-1|TRBD1|16|TRBJ2-5
TGCGCCAGCAGCCCGAGGGACAGGGGGCGGCAAGAGACCCAGTACTTC
CASSPRDRGRQETQYF
>few|TRBV6-5|-|15|TRBJ2-7
TGTGCCAGCAGTTACGGGCCAGGGGTTACCTACGAGCAGTACTTC
CASSYGPGVTYEQYF
>-|TRBV20-1|TRBD2|17|TRBJ2-3
TGCAGTGCTGCCTCCTCTTTCACTAGCGGGAGTCCAGATACGCAGTATTTT
CSAASSFTSGSPDTQYF
>-|TRBV12-3/TRBV12-4|TRBD2|14|TRBJ2-1
TGTGCCAGCTGCCTCCAGCGGGGGTACAATGAGCAGTTCTTC
CASCLQRGYNEQFF
>-|TRBV5-4|-|14|TRBJ2-1
TGTGCCAGCAGCACCGCCGCCGGGGGACCTGAGCAGTTCTTC
CASSTAAGGPEQFF
>-|TRBV24-1|TRBD2|16|TRBJ2-5
TGTGCCACCAGTGACCCGGGACTAGCGAGAGAAGAGACCCAGTACTTC
CATSDPGLAREETQYF
>few|TRBV5-1|-|15|TRBJ2-1
TGCGCCAGCAGCTTGGATCCCAGGGGCTACAATGAGCAGTTCTTC
CASSLDPRGYNEQFF
>few|TRBV11-1|-|15|TRBJ2-6
TGTGCCAGCAGCTTACCCAGGGCTGGGGCCAACGTCCTGACTTTC
CASSLPRAGANVLTF
>-|TRBV29-1|-|11|TRBJ2-5
TGCAGCGTTGAAGAGGTCGAGACCCAGTACTTC
CSVEEVETQYF
>-|TRBV7-2|-|15|TRBJ2-7
TGTGCCAGCAGCTTAACCTGGGCACTAACCTACGAGCAGTACTTC
CASSLTWALTYEQYF
>few|TRBV7-9|-|11|TRBJ1-1
TGTGCCAGCAGCTTAGTAGGGTTGGCTTTCTTT
CASSLVGLAFF
>few|TRBV7-2|TRBD2|16|TRBJ2-7
TGTGCCAGCAGCTCAAAGACTAGCGGGAGTTCCTACGAGCAGTACTTC
CASSSKTSGSSYEQYF